This T cell receptor (beta chain) comes out of a study of blood T cell repertoires in COVID-19. Study background: The United States, Italy and Spain were the sources of the acute and convalescent COVID-19 samples.

This clone has just one count. Per the study methods: Reference gene primer amplification yielded estimated nucleated cell counts. Here immunoSEQ multiplex PCR was the method, and the copy in TCRdb shows in-frame clones only, minus some. D and trimming were read from the DNA, whereas the V and J calls and clone size are those reported in that table. The sample has approximately 280,000 clones; roughly nine tenths are singletons. The CDR3 is made up of 14 amino acids. Unmatched junction bases numbered 3, after V lost 4 bases and J lost 8 bases. CDR1 and CDR2 (germline): SNHLY, FYNNEI. The sample comprised peripheral blood. The V gene is TRBV2, the J gene TRBJ1-6, with 9 bases identical to TRBD1. The TCR sequence derives from a man between 45 and 60 years old with acute or convalescent COVID-19. The CDR3 here is CASSGRTGDSPLHF. CDR3 sequence (DNA): TGTGCCAGCAGTGGTAGGACAGGGGATTCACCCCTCCACTTT.